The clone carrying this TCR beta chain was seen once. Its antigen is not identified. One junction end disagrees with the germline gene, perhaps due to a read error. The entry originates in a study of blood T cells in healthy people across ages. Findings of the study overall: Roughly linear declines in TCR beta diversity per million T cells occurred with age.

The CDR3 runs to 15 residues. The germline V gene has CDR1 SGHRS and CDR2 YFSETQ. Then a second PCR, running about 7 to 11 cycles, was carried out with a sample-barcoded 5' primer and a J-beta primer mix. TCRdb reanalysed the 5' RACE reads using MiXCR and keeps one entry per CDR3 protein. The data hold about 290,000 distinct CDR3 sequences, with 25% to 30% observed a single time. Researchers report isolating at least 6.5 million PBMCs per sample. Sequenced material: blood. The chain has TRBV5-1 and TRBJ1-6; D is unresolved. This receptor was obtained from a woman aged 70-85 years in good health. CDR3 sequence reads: CASCLEAGVYSPLHF. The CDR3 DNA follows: TGCGCCAGCTGCTTGGAGGCAGGTGTTTATTCACCCCTCCACTTT.